Described below is a single T cell receptor beta chain sequence and its context. The antigen is undetermined. The CDR3 totals 14 residues. The V and J ends lost 4 bases and 5 bases, in that order; junction bases with no gene match: 6. CDR1 and CDR2 from the germline V gene are DFQATT and SNEGSKA (reference sequence). The sample is drawn from a study of T cells in Graves' hyperthyroidism and ophthalmopathy. Study-wide results and limits: Model output signaled ophthalmopathy a median approximately six months ahead of onset. Most clonotypes that expanded in the thyroid above 0.001 also showed up in blood.

Authors of the study amplified TCR beta CDR3 regions from RNA transcripts. First-round RT-PCR of the TCR CDR3 relied on the HTBI primer set. MiXCR, applied by TCRdb to the multiplex PCR reads, yields one record per CDR3 protein. Counted here are about 520,000 distinct CDR3 sequences, 24% occurring once; the ten biggest clones make up approximately 10%. This receptor was obtained from a woman aged 30 to 39 with Graves' ophthalmopathy. Input material: blood. The genes are TRBV20-1 and TRBJ2-5; 11 bases fit TRBD1. Here the CDR3 DNA reads TGCAGTGCTAAGTCGGACAGGGGGCGGGAGACCCAGTACTTC. It is translated as CSAKSDRGRETQYF.